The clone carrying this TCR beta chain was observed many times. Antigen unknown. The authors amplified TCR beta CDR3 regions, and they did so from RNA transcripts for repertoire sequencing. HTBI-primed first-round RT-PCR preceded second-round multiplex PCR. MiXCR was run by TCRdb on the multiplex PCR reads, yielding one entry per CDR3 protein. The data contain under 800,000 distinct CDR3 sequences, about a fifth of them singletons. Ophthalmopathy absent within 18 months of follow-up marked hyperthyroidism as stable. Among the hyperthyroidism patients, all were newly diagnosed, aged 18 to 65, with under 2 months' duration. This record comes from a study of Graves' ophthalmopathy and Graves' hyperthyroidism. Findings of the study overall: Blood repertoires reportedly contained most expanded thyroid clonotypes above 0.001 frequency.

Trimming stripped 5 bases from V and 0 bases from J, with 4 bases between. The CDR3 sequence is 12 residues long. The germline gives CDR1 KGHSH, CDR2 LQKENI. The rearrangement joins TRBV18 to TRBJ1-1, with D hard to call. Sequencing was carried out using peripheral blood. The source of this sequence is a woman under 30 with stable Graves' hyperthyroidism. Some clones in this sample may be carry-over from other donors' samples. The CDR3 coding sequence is TGTGCCAGCTCAATCATGAACACTGAAGCTTTCTTT. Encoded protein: CASSIMNTEAFF.